Sequencing of this T cell receptor beta chain was carried out in a study of OX40 agonist ivuxolimab in advanced cancers. About the research overall: The dose-escalation group included hepatocellular carcinoma, melanoma, renal cell carcinoma and head and neck cancer. Findings and caveats of the study: The CD4+ and CD8+ T cells in the blood had expanded clonally by week 6 at 0.1 to 3.0 mg/kg.

The assay was immunoSEQ multiplex PCR, and TCRdb's table has in-frame clones only and misses some. This repertoire shows tens of thousands of clones, 91% found once; its top ten account for roughly 15%. This CDR3 spans 13 amino acids. Germline CDR1 is LNHDA and CDR2 is SQIVND (reference sequence). The ends were cut back, 6 bases at V and 6 bases at J, with 14 bases in the middle. This clone was seen a handful of times. Its antigen is not known. The sequenced sample was CD4+ or CD8+ T cells sorted from blood, obtained in a trial of the OX40 agonist ivuxolimab. This clonotype was sampled from an adult with an advanced solid tumor such as melanoma, head and neck, liver or kidney cancer. This rearrangement joins TRBV19 to TRBJ1-1; D ambiguous. Here the CDR3 DNA reads TGTGCCAGTAGGGCCCCAATGGTGGCTGAAGCTTTCTTT. Its protein is CASRAPMVAEAFF.